These 4 T cell receptor beta chains were sequenced from one sample in a study of T-cell memory formation after mild COVID-19. TCRdb reanalysed the 5' RACE reads using MiXCR and keeps one entry per CDR3 protein. The table lists about 340,000 distinct CDR3 sequences, approximately 14% of them singletons. Source material: PBMCs or a T cell subset sorted from them (not recorded which). These receptors were obtained from a man aged 18 to 30 who had mild COVID-19 (a few samples of this study predate the infection). Cell type and time point are not known.

The chain links TRBV20-1 to TRBJ2-5, with no clear D. V was pared by 7 bases and J by 1 base, with 13 bases between. This CDR3 is built from 13 residues. Germline lookup yields CDR1 DFQATT and CDR2 SNEGSKA (reference sequence). CDR3 nucleotide sequence: TGCAGTGTTTCCCGAAGCAGCCAAGAGACCCAGTACTTC. Protein product: CSVSRSSQETQYF.

This chain connects TRBV7-9 to TRBJ1-2; D remains ambiguous. The CDR3 has 14 residues. Between the trimmed V and J ends, which lost 1 base and 6 bases, there was a span of 12 bases. CDR1 and CDR2 (germline): SEHNR, FQNEAQ (reference sequence). This CDR3 is CASSLETSGHGYTF. CDR3 DNA sequence: TGTGCCAGCAGCTTAGAGACGTCCGGTCATGGCTACACCTTC.

The rearrangement uses TRBV29-1 and TRBJ1-1, with 7 bases identical to TRBD1. Trimming removed 7 bases from V and 4 bases from J; junction bases left unmatched: 9. Germline CDR1 is SQVTM and CDR2 is ANQGSEA. The CDR3 consists of 13 residues. Here the CDR3 reads CSAHRGDTTEAFF. As DNA, the CDR3 is TGCAGCGCCCACAGGGGCGATACCACTGAAGCTTTCTTT.

The rearrangement links TRBV3-1 to TRBJ2-3; 7 bases are a match to TRBD1. Germline V lookup: CDR1 LGHDT, CDR2 YNNKEL (reference sequence). This CDR3 has 15 residues. J was trimmed by 3 bases and V by 1 base; bases with no gene match: 4. CDR3 residues: CASSQGRQGTDTQYF. The CDR3 DNA reads TGTGCCAGCAGCCAAGGACGACAGGGAACAGATACGCAGTATTTT.